This T cell receptor (beta chain) was profiled in a study of regulatory T cells in long-lasting Graves disease. The study's findings and limits: Persistent patients had more shared public clonotypes (around 2,500) than new patients (about 900).

Comment on this clonotype: The antigen is undetermined. At one boundary the junction diverges from the germline segment, which might be a read error.

CDR3 regions were amplified by Arm-PCR using iRepertoire HTBI primers to build TCR beta libraries. TCRdb redid the calling of the multiplex PCR reads with MiXCR, one entry per CDR3 protein. Counted here are roughly 560,000 distinct CDR3 sequences, roughly a sixth occurring once; the ten biggest clones make up 20% to 25%. Time point: newly diagnosed GD, antithyroid drugs for less than 3 months. PBMC RNA was the source of the TCR library. The V gene's germline CDR1 is LNHDA and CDR2 SQIVND (reference sequence). This CDR3 has 16 residues. The same data also contributed to another study, on T cells in Graves' hyperthyroidism and ophthalmopathy. From that second work: The study used the HTBI primer set for a first-round RT-PCR of the TCR CDR3. Ophthalmopathy was separated from stable hyperthyroidism by a 13 V-J model.

The origin of this receptor is a woman aged 40-60 years with Graves disease. This specimen was peripheral blood mononuclear cells (PBMCs), taken at new diagnosis, from a patient treated with antithyroid drugs. The rearrangement links TRBV19 to TRBJ1-6, with 8 bases lining up with TRBD1. The CDR3 protein is CAGSTTGQGSNSPLHF. In DNA, the CDR3 is TGTGCCGGTAGTACTACCGGACAGGGCAGTAATTCACCCCTCCACTTT.